The 31 T cell receptor beta chains below come from one sample, sequenced in a study of blood T cell repertoires in COVID-19 (dated by TCRdb to about 2020). Library preparation was by the immunoSEQ multiplex PCR assay. Held by TCRdb, this immuneACCESS table contains in-frame sequences only and omits some clones. Under half of the omission traces to an unresolved V gene where checked; the cause of the rest is unknown. The sample data list some 100,000 clones, and approximately 86% of these were observed just once. The ten top clones hold 9% to 12% of the sample. Sequenced material: peripheral blood. The receptor set was obtained from a man between 45 and 60 years old with acute or convalescent COVID-19.

DNA for the CDR3: TGCAGTGCTAGTGGCGAGGGAGGGAACTCCTACGAGCAGTACTTC. This translates into CSASGEGGNSYEQYF. The V and J genes are TRBV20-1 and TRBJ2-7, with 7 nucleotides matching TRBD2. This CDR3 spans 15 amino acids. Germline values: CDR1 DFQATT, CDR2 SNEGSKA (reference sequence). The J segment lost 0 bases and the V segment lost 3 bases, leaving 8 bases of the junction unmatched.

The chain recombines TRBV9 with TRBJ1-1; no clear D gene. Trimming pared 0 bases from V and 3 bases from J, leaving 6 bases between. Germline CDR1 and CDR2: SGDLS and YYNGEE. The CDR3 runs 13 residues. CDR3: CASSVAVDTEAFF. The CDR3, as DNA: TGTGCCAGCAGCGTAGCGGTTGACACTGAAGCTTTCTTT.

The sample holds one count of this clone. V usage is TRBV6-6 and J usage is TRBJ2-5; 8 nucleotides agree with TRBD1. Germline CDR1 is MNHNY and CDR2 is SVGAGI (reference sequence). The CDR3 covers 14 residues. J gave up 5 bases and V 4 bases, and 6 bases lay outside the gene matches. The CDR3 DNA sequence: TGTGCCAGCAGTTCCGGGACAGGCCGCGAGACCCAGTACTTC. It translates to CASSSGTGRETQYF.

The rearrangement uses TRBV27 and TRBJ2-7; D perhaps matches TRBD1 (5 bases). Germline values: CDR1 MNHEY, CDR2 SMNVEV (reference sequence). Trimming cost V 1 base and J 3 bases, with 7 bases left between them. The CDR3 is 13 amino acids. DNA of the CDR3: TGTGCCAGCAGTTTATGGGGCGGCTACGAGCAGTACTTC. Residues: CASSLWGGYEQYF.

The chain recombines TRBV5-1 with TRBJ2-2; TRBD2 matches 12 bases. This CDR3 is 15 amino acids long. Germline V CDR1 and CDR2: SGHRS, YFSETQ. J gave up 4 bases and V 4 bases, and 2 bases lay outside the gene matches. The CDR3 protein is CASSVTSGSTGELFF. CDR3 bases: TGCGCCAGCAGCGTGACTAGCGGGAGCACCGGGGAGCTGTTTTTT.

The gene calls are TRBV5-4 and TRBJ2-1; 14 bases match TRBD2. V shed 3 bases, J shed 7 bases, and the junction held 3 bases outside the gene matches. Germline loops: CDR1 SGHNT, CDR2 YYREEE (reference sequence). This CDR3 spans 15 amino acids. The CDR3 reads CASSSGLAGGNEQFF. The CDR3 coding sequence is TGTGCCAGCAGCTCCGGACTAGCGGGAGGTAATGAGCAGTTCTTC.

The genes are TRBV6-5 and TRBJ2-1; 9 bases align to TRBD1. Germline CDR1 is MNHEY and CDR2 is SVGAGI. The CDR3 loop spans 14 amino acids. V shed 5 bases, J shed 5 bases, and the junction held 4 bases outside the gene matches. The CDR3 nucleotides read TGTGCCAGCAGTCGACAGGGGGTTAACAATGAGCAGTTCTTC. This sequence encodes CASSRQGVNNEQFF.

This chain uses TRBV5-1 with TRBJ2-7, with TRBD2 matching over 7 bases. The CDR3 is made up of 14 amino acids. Germline V gene lookup returns CDR1 SGHRS and CDR2 YFSETQ. Trimming at V came to 7 bases and at J to 1 base, leaving 8 bases not matched to a gene. CDR3 sequence: CASGPGLTSYEQYF. In DNA form, the CDR3 reads TGCGCCAGCGGCCCGGGACTAACTTCCTACGAGCAGTACTTC.

The V gene is TRBV6-5, the J gene TRBJ2-7; 8 nucleotides line up with TRBD2. In germline, CDR1 is MNHEY, CDR2 SVGAGI. V lost 2 bases and J lost 3; bases outside the gene matches: 6. CDR3 length equals 15 residues. The CDR3, as DNA: TGTGCCAGCAGTTACCAGCGGGAGACTCACTACGAGCAGTACTTC. It encodes CASSYQRETHYEQYF.

This chain connects TRBV6-1 to TRBJ1-1; 8 nucleotides align to TRBD1. Losses at the gene ends were 6 bases for V and 4 bases for J; bases not matched to a gene: 13. Germline V gene lookup returns CDR1 MNHNS and CDR2 SASEGT. The CDR3 runs to 16 residues. The CDR3 bases are TGTGCCAGCAGGGAACACAACGGACAGGGCACCACTGAAGCTTTCTTT. Its protein product is CASREHNGQGTTEAFF.

V is TRBV5-1 and J is TRBJ1-2; 9 bases are shared with TRBD1. V trimming: 3 bases; J trimming: 7 bases; junction bases outside the gene matches: 7. Germline V CDR1 and CDR2: SGHRS, YFSETQ. CDR3 length: 14 residues. CDR3 in amino acids: CASSSDRGTGGYTF. The CDR3 nucleotides read TGCGCCAGCAGCTCTGACAGGGGGACTGGTGGCTACACCTTC.

The table lists this clone with many counts. V is TRBV3-1 (or the pseudogene TRBV3-2) and J is TRBJ1-2, with D unresolved. V dropped 3 bases and J dropped 5 bases, with 10 bases sitting between them. The germline CDR1 and CDR2 sequences are LGHDT and YNNKEL (reference sequence). The CDR3 extends over 13 amino acids. This chain's CDR3 is CASSHYTEYGYTF. The CDR3 bases are TGTGCCAGCAGCCATTACACAGAATATGGCTACACCTTC.

This clone was seen more than once but under ten times. The chain uses TRBV18 and TRBJ1-3, with a weak D call TRBD1 (5 bases). CDR1 and CDR2 (germline): KGHSH, LQKENI. The CDR3 is made up of 15 amino acids. V gave up 3 bases and J gave up 4 bases, with 13 bases separating them. The CDR3 region is CASSPSGTPGNTIYF. The CDR3 DNA reads as TGTGCCAGCTCACCTAGCGGGACGCCCGGAAACACCATATATTTT.

This chain uses TRBV25-1 with TRBJ1-4, with D uncertain. V was clipped by 2 bases and J by 3 bases, with 13 bases between them. The V gene's germline CDR1 is MGHDK and CDR2 SYGVNS. The CDR3 spans 16 residues. The CDR3 protein is CASSEGRETANEKLFF. The CDR3 region has the DNA TGTGCCAGCAGTGAAGGCCGGGAGACGGCTAATGAAAAACTGTTTTTT.

This chain uses TRBV5-1 with TRBJ1-1, with 8 bases aligning to TRBD1. Germline V gene lookup returns CDR1 SGHRS and CDR2 YFSETQ. Germline trimming cut 4 bases from V and 7 bases from J; bases unmatched to any gene: 9. This CDR3 region has 14 residues. The CDR3 protein is CASSPNRGAIEAFF. The CDR3 nucleotides read TGCGCCAGCAGCCCGAACAGGGGGGCTATTGAAGCTTTCTTT.

This clone was counted a single time. The CDR3 DNA reads as TGTGCCAGCAGTACCCAGGGGGCTGCTAACTATGGCTACACCTTC. Protein product: CASSTQGAANYGYTF. The chain recombines TRBV25-1 with TRBJ1-2; 8 bases are shared with TRBD1. The CDR3 extends over 15 amino acids. Germline trimming cut 5 bases from V and 0 bases from J; bases unmatched to any gene: 5. The V gene's germline CDR1 is MGHDK and CDR2 SYGVNS.

The chain recombines TRBV27 with TRBJ2-1; 14 bases are shared with TRBD2. Germline CDR1 is MNHEY and CDR2 is SMNVEV (reference sequence). V lost 7 bases, J lost 10 bases, and 12 bases stayed unmatched. The length of the CDR3 is 16 residues. CDR3 sequence reads: CASTPGTSGRRGEQFF. In DNA, the CDR3 is TGTGCCAGCACCCCGGGGACTAGCGGGAGAAGGGGGGAGCAGTTCTTC.

The chain uses TRBV18 and TRBJ2-6, with 8 bases aligning to TRBD2. The CDR3 has 17 residues. Unmatched junction bases numbered 11, after V lost 3 bases and J lost 7 bases. Per germline, CDR1 KGHSH and CDR2 LQKENI. Here the CDR3 DNA reads TGTGCCAGCTCACCGCCGGGGGGGCCGGGCCGCGCCAACGTCCTGACTTTC. Protein: CASSPPGGPGRANVLTF.

V usage is TRBV24-1 and J usage is TRBJ2-3; D is ambiguous. This CDR3 region has 14 residues. CDR1 KGHDR and CDR2 SFDVKD come from the germline V gene. V shed 4 bases and J shed 3 bases, with 10 bases lying between them. For the CDR3, the DNA is TGTGCCACCAGTGACTTGGATGAGACAGATACGCAGTATTTT. This codes for CATSDLDETDTQYF.

The genes are TRBV2 and TRBJ2-5; D perhaps matches TRBD1 (5 bases). This CDR3 has 15 amino acids. The V end lost 5 bases, the J end lost 6 bases, and 19 bases lay between the germline ends. CDR1 is SNHLY, CDR2 FYNNEI, per germline. The CDR3 sequence: CASSLSQGSAKTQYF. In DNA form, the CDR3 reads TGTGCCAGCAGTCTAAGTCAGGGATCTGCAAAGACCCAGTACTTC.

The genes are TRBV5-1 and TRBJ2-7; D may be TRBD1 (6 bases). CDR3 length: 15 residues. Germline CDR1 and CDR2: SGHRS and YFSETQ. V was shortened by 2 bases and J by 5 bases, with 17 bases between the two germline ends. This CDR3 reads CASSLQTGGYNEQYF. DNA for the CDR3: TGCGCCAGCAGCTTACAGACAGGAGGCTATAACGAGCAGTACTTC.

This rearrangement joins TRBV7-9 to TRBJ2-7; TRBD2 matches at 10 bases. V trimming: 2 bases; J trimming: 7 bases; junction bases outside the gene matches: 8. The CDR3 totals 15 residues. The V gene's germline CDR1 is SEHNR and CDR2 FQNEAQ (reference sequence). CDR3 protein: CASSLTSSGRYEQYF. As DNA, the CDR3 is TGTGCCAGCAGCTTAACTTCTAGCGGGAGATATGAGCAGTACTTC.

The rearrangement links TRBV2 to TRBJ1-1; D unclear. The CDR3 totals 12 residues. Germline V gene data show CDR1 as SNHLY and CDR2 as FYNNEI. V lost 6 bases and J 6 bases, leaving 11 bases between the germline ends. CDR3 DNA sequence: TGTGCCAGCAGGAGGGAAAGCTCTGAAGCTTTCTTT. It specifies CASRRESSEAFF.

The gene calls are TRBV6-6 and TRBJ2-3, with 8 bases lining up with TRBD2. Germline V lookup: CDR1 MNHNY, CDR2 SVGAGI (reference sequence). J lost 1 base, V lost 6 bases, and 0 bases had no gene match. The CDR3 runs to 13 residues. In DNA form, the CDR3 reads TGTGCCAGCAGAGCGGGAGGCACAGATACGCAGTATTTT. Residues: CASRAGGTDTQYF.

CDR3 coding DNA: TGCGCCAGCAGCCAAAAAGCGGACAGCTACAATGAGCAGTTCTTC. Translated: CASSQKADSYNEQFF. The chain employs TRBV5-1 and TRBJ2-1, with D perhaps TRBD1 (6 bases). This CDR3 contains 15 residues. V was pared by 4 bases and J by 3 bases, with 14 bases between. Germline lookup yields CDR1 SGHRS and CDR2 YFSETQ.

There are a few counts of this clone. V is TRBV3-1 (or the pseudogene TRBV3-2) and J is TRBJ2-2; the match to TRBD1 covers 8 bases. Germline V lookup: CDR1 LGHDT, CDR2 YNNKEL (reference sequence). J was trimmed by 7 bases and V by 4 bases; bases with no gene match: 8. CDR3 length: 15 amino acids. The CDR3 spells CASSPWTGNIGELFF. The CDR3 bases are TGTGCCAGCAGCCCCTGGACAGGGAATATCGGGGAGCTGTTTTTT.

V and J are TRBV7-8 and TRBJ2-3, with 9 bases lining up with TRBD2. Germline values: CDR1 SGHVS, CDR2 FQNEAQ. This CDR3 has 15 amino acids. The junction had 7 bases not matched to a gene; V was cut back by 4 bases and J by 5 bases. DNA of the CDR3: TGTGCCAGCAGCTCTCATAGCGGGAGAAGAGATACGCAGTATTTT. It encodes CASSSHSGRRDTQYF.

This chain uses TRBV7-3 with TRBJ2-3, with 14 bases lining up with TRBD2. The CDR3 runs 16 residues. V lost 1 base to trimming and J lost 5 bases; unmatched junction nucleotides: 2. Germline CDR1 SGHTA, CDR2 FQGTGA. This CDR3 reads CASSLRLAGGGDTQYF. The CDR3 DNA is TGTGCCAGCAGCTTAAGACTAGCGGGAGGGGGAGATACGCAGTATTTT. Based on the CDR3 plus reference TRBV7-3 and TRBJ2-3, the full variable domain is GAGVSQTPSNKVTEKGKYVELRCDPISGHTALYWYRQSLGQGPEFLIYFQGTGAADDSGLPNDRFFAVRPEGSVSTLKIQRTERGDSAVYLCASSLRLAGGGDTQYFGPGTRLTVL.

The chain links TRBV21-1 to TRBJ2-4; the tabulated D call, TRBD1, remains unverified against the DNA. TRBV21-1 is given as a pseudogene. CDR3 size: 21 residues. CDR3 loop: CASSKAPWDRPKALAKNIQYF. CDR3 nucleotides: TGTGCCAGCAGCAAAGCGCCCTGGGACAGGCCTAAGGCGTTAGCCAAAAACATTCAGTACTTC.

The V and J genes are TRBV11-3 and TRBJ2-5; 13 bases agree with TRBD2. The CDR3 has 14 residues. The V gene's germline CDR1 is SGHNT and CDR2 YENEEA. V gave up 8 bases and J gave up 3 bases; unmatched junction bases: 3. CDR3 bases: TGTGCCAGCTACGGACTAGCGGGAGAAGAGACCCAGTACTTC. This sequence encodes CASYGLAGEETQYF. The full variable domain, with the rest looked up from reference TRBV11-3 and TRBJ2-5, is EAGVVQSPRYKIIEKKQPVAFWCNPISGHNTLYWYLQNLGQGPELLIRYENEEAVDDSQLPKDRFSAERLKGVDSTLKIQPAELGDSAVYLCASYGLAGEETQYFGPGTRLLVL.

In its sample, this clone was seen a few times. V usage is TRBV12-3 or TRBV12-4 and J usage is TRBJ2-7; tentatively, D is TRBD1 (6 bases). With 4 bases removed from V and 1 base from J, the gap between germline ends came to 8 bases. The CDR3 is 13 residues long. The CDR3 coding sequence is TGTGCCAGCAGTTGGGGGCCATCCTACGAGCAGTACTTC. Translated, it gives CASSWGPSYEQYF.